This T cell receptor (beta chain) was sequenced in a study of blood T cell repertoires in COVID-19. In the source study's methods: Amplification of reference gene primers was used by the study to estimate nucleated cell counts. Method: immunoSEQ multiplex PCR; TCRdb's copy keeps in-frame clones and lacks some. The V and J calls and clone size come from that table; D and trimming were worked out from the DNA. The table records 190,000 or so clones, 85% of them present only once. The sequence derives from a man aged 35-49 years who had recovered from COVID-19. The sequenced material came from PBMCs or T cells enriched from blood (not recorded which).

The CDR3 coding sequence is TGTGCCAGCAGCCAGGTCCTTCCGGGGGGTATACCCATCTACGAGCAGTACTTC. Its protein product is CASSQVLPGGIPIYEQYF. The chain is built from TRBV4-2 and TRBJ2-7, with TRBD2 matching 7 bases. Germline V lookup: CDR1 LGHNA, CDR2 YNFKEQ. The CDR3 totals 18 residues. V dropped 3 bases and J dropped 3; count of bases not matched to a gene: 17.